This note documents a single T cell receptor beta chain sequence. No antigen is known for it. These data come from a study of identical twins. The study, taken as a whole, reports: Out-of-frame TCR alpha sharing in monozygotic twins exceeded recombination model predictions.

TCRdb independently ran MiXCR on the 5' RACE reads; one entry per CDR3 protein. The sample yields 200,000 to 300,000 distinct CDR3 sequences, over 9.5% seen once. The CDR3 loop spans 14 amino acids. CDR1 GTSNPN and CDR2 SVGIG come from the germline V gene (reference sequence). Trimming stripped 0 bases from V and 9 bases from J, with 15 bases between. This clonotype was sampled from a man in his forties or fifties in good health. The specimen was memory T cells sorted from blood. The chain couples TRBV30 to TRBJ2-1, with D unresolved. CDR3 sequence reads: CAWSVPPQRVEQFF. The CDR3 coding sequence is TGTGCCTGGAGTGTACCCCCCCAACGGGTTGAGCAGTTCTTC.